These T cell receptor beta chains were read from a single sample in a study of graft-versus-host responses after intestinal transplantation. The protocol was immunoSEQ multiplex PCR, while the TCRdb copy is restricted to in-frame clones and leaves out a portion. This sample yields approximately 5,000 clones, of which about 75% are seen a single time; 5.5% to 8% belongs to the top ten. The starting material was ileum tissue, obtained about 240 days after intestinal transplant. These receptors were collected from a human patient who received an intestinal transplant, so some T cells may come from the graft donor. CDR3s include the opening cysteine and the closing phenylalanine or tryptophan. D genes are given only for firm matches. The size field is filled for only some rows; it gives once, few, many or a size class.

d_gene,v_gene,j_gene,abundance,CDR3nt,CDR3aa
TRBD2,TRBV6-5,TRBJ2-1,NA,TGTGCCAGCAGTTACAGCGGGGGACCAAACAATGAGCAGTTCTTC,CASSYSGGPNNEQFF
TRBD2,TRBV9,TRBJ2-5,NA,TGTGCCAGCAGCGTAGTTAGCGGGAGGGTAGAGACCCAGTACTTC,CASSVVSGRVETQYF
NA,TRBV5-4,TRBJ2-7,NA,TGTGCCAGCAGCTTGGGGGACGCGGTCCTCGAGCAGTACTTC,CASSLGDAVLEQYF
NA,TRBV7-8,TRBJ1-5,few,TGTGCCAGCAGCCTAGAGGACGGTAGCAATCAGCCCCAGCATTTT,CASSLEDGSNQPQHF
NA,TRBV18,TRBJ2-5,once,TGTGCCAGCTCACCCACCATCCAAGAGGCCCAGTACTTC,CASSPTIQEAQYF
NA,TRBV7-9,TRBJ1-1,NA,TGTGCCAGCAGCTTATTAGGACCCACGAACACTGAAGCTTTCTTT,CASSLLGPTNTEAFF
NA,TRBV4-1,TRBJ1-6,NA,TGCGCCAGCAGCCAAGAAGACAGAACTCCCTTACACTTT,CASSQEDRTPLHF
NA,TRBV12-5,TRBJ2-1,NA,TGTGCTAGTGCTGTGTACAATGAGCAGTTCTTC,CASAVYNEQFF
TRBD1,TRBV6-6,TRBJ1-5,NA,TGTGCCAGCAGTCCTCCGACAGGGATTAGCAATCAGCCCCAGCATTTT,CASSPPTGISNQPQHF
NA,TRBV5-5,TRBJ2-1,NA,TGTGCCAGCAGCCTCGGGACCGGTGATTTTGGTGAGCAGTTCTTC,CASSLGTGDFGEQFF
NA,TRBV6-5,TRBJ1-1,NA,TGTGCCAGCAGTTATTACAGCATGAACACTGAAGCTTTCTTT,CASSYYSMNTEAFF
NA,TRBV28,TRBJ2-7,NA,TGTGCCAGCAGTTTCGGGGTAGGAGAGCAGTACTTC,CASSFGVGEQYF
NA,TRBV5-4,TRBJ2-7,NA,TGTGCCAGCAGCTATGAGTTGGGGACGGCCTCCTACGAGCAGTACTTC,CASSYELGTASYEQYF
TRBD2,TRBV4-2,TRBJ2-1,few,TGTGCCAGCAGCCAAGGTAGTAAGCGGGGGGGGAACAATGAGCAGTTCTTC,CASSQGSKRGGNNEQFF
NA,TRBV4-1,TRBJ2-2,few,TGCGCCAGCAGCCGCCCCGGGGAGCTGTTTTTT,CASSRPGELFF
NA,TRBV11-2,TRBJ1-6,NA,TGTGCCAGCAGCTTAGTCGATAATTCACCCCTCCACTTT,CASSLVDNSPLHF
TRBD1,TRBV14,TRBJ2-7,NA,TGTGCCAGCAGCCAGGTCACCGGGACAGGGGGCGAGCAGTACTTC,CASSQVTGTGGEQYF
TRBD1,TRBV5-4,TRBJ2-2,NA,TGTGCCAGCAGCTCGGGCCGTAACAGGGGGTACACCGGGGAGCTGTTTTTT,CASSSGRNRGYTGELFF
NA,TRBV7-8,TRBJ2-7,NA,TGTGCCAGCAGCTTAGGGGCCCCTACGGCTTACGAGCAGTACTTC,CASSLGAPTAYEQYF
NA,TRBV12-1,TRBJ2-6,NA,TGTGCCAGCAGCGATAGGGCTGTAATAGGACAAAGTCGGGCCAACGTCCTGACTTTC,CASSDRAVIGQSRANVLTF
TRBD1,TRBV2,TRBJ1-5,once,TGTGCCAGCAGTCGGGACAGTCATCAGCCCCAGCATTTT,CASSRDSHQPQHF
NA,TRBV11-2,TRBJ1-1,NA,TGTGCCAGCAGCCAACTAACAGGGATAGCGAAGAACACTGAAGCTTTCTTT,CASSQLTGIAKNTEAFF
NA,TRBV7-4,TRBJ1-5,NA,TGTGCCAGCAGCTTAGGGGACGGTAGCAATCAGCCCCAGCATTTT,CASSLGDGSNQPQHF
TRBD1,TRBV6-1,TRBJ1-5,NA,TGTGCCAGCAGTGATCGACAGGGCCGGCAGCCCCAGCATTTT,CASSDRQGRQPQHF
NA,TRBV4-1,TRBJ2-3,NA,TGCGCCAGCAGCCAACCGGGGGGCGGCGGAACGGTGATCACAGATACGCAGTATTTT,CASSQPGGGGTVITDTQYF
NA,TRBV6-5,TRBJ1-1,NA,TGTGCCAGCAGTCTAAACCTCGGCACTGAAGCTTTCTTT,CASSLNLGTEAFF
NA,TRBV6-6,TRBJ1-5,NA,TGTGCCAGCAGTTACTCGTCTGAGGGCAATCAGCCCCAGCATTTT,CASSYSSEGNQPQHF
TRBD1,TRBV4-2,TRBJ1-5,NA,TGTGCCAGCAGCCAAGACTTGGGCCTGACAGGGAATCAGCCCCAGCATTTT,CASSQDLGLTGNQPQHF
NA,TRBV6-1,TRBJ2-1,once,TGTGCCAGCAGCTTAGCGGCTAGCTCCTACAATGAGCAGTTCTTC,CASSLAASSYNEQFF
NA,TRBV9,TRBJ1-2,few,TGTGCCAGCAGCGGCCTTTATGGCTACACCTTC,CASSGLYGYTF
NA,TRBV7-2,TRBJ2-7,NA,TGTGCCAGCACCTGGAGGGGAGGTCCCTACGAGCAGTACTTC,CASTWRGGPYEQYF
TRBD1,TRBV7-2,TRBJ2-7,NA,TGTGCCAGCAGCTTCGACAGGGGAAGGTCCTACGAGCAGTACTTC,CASSFDRGRSYEQYF
TRBD2,TRBV4-1,TRBJ2-5,NA,TGCGCCAGCAACCGCGGACTAGCGGGGGGAGGGCAAGAGACCCAGTACTTC,CASNRGLAGGGQETQYF
TRBD1,TRBV6-5,TRBJ1-2,NA,TGTGCCAGCAGTCCGACAGGGAATAGAAACTATGGCTACACCTTC,CASSPTGNRNYGYTF
NA,TRBV7-9,TRBJ1-5,once,TGTGCCAGCAGCTTCAGGAATCAGCCCCAGCATTTT,CASSFRNQPQHF
NA,TRBV9,TRBJ1-3,few,TGTGCCAGCAGCGTCAATCAGGGGCAAGGAAACACCATATATTTT,CASSVNQGQGNTIYF
NA,TRBV19,TRBJ2-6,once,TGTGCCAGTAGTATAATCCCCGGGGCCAACGTCCTGACTTTC,CASSIIPGANVLTF
NA,TRBV10-1,TRBJ1-5,NA,TGCGCCAGCAGACCCGGGGACTTTAGCCTCCGGAGGCCCCAGCATTTT,CASRPGDFSLRRPQHF
TRBD2,TRBV29-1,TRBJ2-3,NA,TGCAGCGTTGGGAGCGGGGGAGGAGATACGCAGTATTTT,CSVGSGGGDTQYF
NA,TRBV21-1,TRBJ2-1,NA,TGTGCCAGCAGCAAATTTTGGAACAGAGTCCATGAGCAGTTCTTC,CASSKFWNRVHEQFF
NA,TRBV15,TRBJ2-1,NA,TGTGCCACCAGCAGAGATATGGGCCATGAGCAGTTCTTC,CATSRDMGHEQFF
NA,TRBV5-4,TRBJ1-2,NA,TGTGCCAGCAGACCCAGGGGAGGGGACTATGGCTACACCTTC,CASRPRGGDYGYTF
TRBD2,TRBV5-1,TRBJ2-3,NA,TGCGCCAGCAGCTTGGGGGGACTAGCGGGCACAGATACGCAGTATTTT,CASSLGGLAGTDTQYF
TRBD1,TRBV6-1,TRBJ2-2,NA,TGTGCCAGCAGACGCAGGGGGCGCGGGGAGCTGTTTTTT,CASRRRGRGELFF
NA,TRBV19,TRBJ1-1,NA,TGTGCCAGTAGTATTTCCTCGACAGGTTACACTGAAGCTTTCTTT,CASSISSTGYTEAFF
TRBD1,TRBV19,TRBJ2-3,NA,TGTGCCAGTAGTAAGACAGGGGGCGCAGATACGCAGTATTTT,CASSKTGGADTQYF
NA,TRBV19,TRBJ2-7,NA,TGTGCCAGTAGTATATTGTCGACAGACTACGAGCAGTACTTC,CASSILSTDYEQYF
NA,TRBV6-5,TRBJ1-2,NA,TGTGCCAGCAGCTCATCAACGCTCTATGGCTACACCTTC,CASSSSTLYGYTF
NA,TRBV9,TRBJ1-1,NA,TGTGCCAGCAGCGTAGGTGCCGGGGGATTGCTGAACACTGAAGCTTTCTTT,CASSVGAGGLLNTEAFF
NA,TRBV28,TRBJ1-6,NA,TGTGCCAGCAGTTTAATCGCCAGCTCCTATAATTCACCCCTCCACTTT,CASSLIASSYNSPLHF
TRBD1,TRBV6-1,TRBJ2-1,few,TGTGCCAGCAGTGAACCTTACAGGGGGCGCATTGGTAATGAGCAGTTCTTC,CASSEPYRGRIGNEQFF
NA,TRBV29-1,TRBJ2-7,NA,TGCAGCGTCGCTAGACAGGAGGGACTCTACGAGCAGTACTTC,CSVARQEGLYEQYF